This T cell receptor beta chain was observed in a study of patients and donors after allogeneic stem cell transplantation. CDR1 is LGHNT and CDR2 is FRNRAP in the germline V gene. V gave up 2 bases and J gave up 9 bases, with 10 bases separating them. This CDR3 spans 12 amino acids. TCRdb itself ran the RT-PCR reads through MiXCR, one entry per CDR3 protein. The data hold around 240,000 distinct CDR3 sequences, with 11% to 15% observed a single time. The sample comprised blood, either unsorted or a sorted T cell fraction (not recorded which). The TCR was taken from a human donor who was either an allogeneic HSCT recipient or a stem cell or donor lymphocyte infusion donor (not recorded which). It is not recorded whose cells these are; they may come from a transplant donor. The J gene is TRBJ2-5, the V gene TRBV12-5, with D maybe TRBD2 (5 bases). CDR3 nucleotides: TGTGCTAGTGGTTTGTCTAGCATTGCCCAGTACTTC. Translated, it gives CASGLSSIAQYF.